These 2 T cell receptor beta chains were all obtained from the same sample, sequenced in a study of early T cells in non-severe SARS-CoV-2 infection. One entry per CDR3 protein results from TCRdb running MiXCR on the 5' RACE reads. The sample has around 84,000 distinct CDR3 sequences; 9.5% to 13% are singletons. The sequenced sample was whole blood. The receptors were gathered from an adult who was a healthcare worker with PCR-confirmed SARS-CoV-2 infection or an uninfected control (not recorded which).

J is TRBJ2-2 and V is TRBV12-3 or TRBV12-4; no clear D. This CDR3 has 18 amino acids. V lost 6 bases and J lost 5, with 25 bases in between. The CDR3 nucleotides are TGTGCCAGCAGAGACCTAATGGGGTCCCTGGGCCTTACCGGGGAGCTGTTTTTT. It codes for CASRDLMGSLGLTGELFF.

The sample holds a few counts of this clonotype. This rearrangement joins TRBV12-3 or TRBV12-4 to TRBJ1-6; D is unclear. V lost 10 bases and J lost 7, with 17 bases in between. The length of the CDR3 is 14 residues. The CDR3 DNA follows: TGTGCCACCGCCCCAGCACAGCCGAATTCACCCCTCCACTTT. Encoded protein: CATAPAQPNSPLHF.